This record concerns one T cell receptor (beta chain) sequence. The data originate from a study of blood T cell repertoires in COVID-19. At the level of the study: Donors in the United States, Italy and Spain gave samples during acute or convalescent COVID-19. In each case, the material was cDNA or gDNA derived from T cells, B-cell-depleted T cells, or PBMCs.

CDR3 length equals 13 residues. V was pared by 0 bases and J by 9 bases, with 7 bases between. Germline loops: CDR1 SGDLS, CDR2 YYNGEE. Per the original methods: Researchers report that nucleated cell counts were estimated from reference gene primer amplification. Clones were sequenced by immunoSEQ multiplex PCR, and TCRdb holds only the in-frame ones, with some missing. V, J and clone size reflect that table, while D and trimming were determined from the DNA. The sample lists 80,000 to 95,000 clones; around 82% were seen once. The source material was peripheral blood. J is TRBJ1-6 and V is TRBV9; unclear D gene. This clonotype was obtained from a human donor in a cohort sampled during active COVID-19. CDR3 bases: TGTGCCAGCAGCGTAGAACAAGTTTCACCCCTCCACTTT. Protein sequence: CASSVEQVSPLHF.